This TCR beta chain was profiled in a study of blood T cell repertoires in COVID-19. Sequencing was performed with immunoSEQ multiplex PCR; in TCRdb, only in-frame clones are kept and a portion is missing. The sample contains 140,000 to 150,000 clones, roughly 89% of which appear only once. All enrollees were about 18 to 89 years old and from under 25 US areas. The CDR3 contains 16 residues. Germline V gene lookup returns CDR1 MNHEY and CDR2 SVGEGT. Trimming shortened V by 0 bases and J by 7 bases, and 17 bases separated the two germline ends. Input material: PBMCs or T cells enriched from blood (not recorded which). This chain links TRBV6-2 or TRBV6-3 with TRBJ2-3; D is possibly TRBD2 (5 bases). The clonotype was recovered from a woman between 50 and 59 years old who had been exposed to COVID-19. This CDR3 reads CASSYSLQGRVHTQYF. The CDR3 bases are TGTGCCAGCAGTTACTCGTTGCAAGGGCGGGTGCATACGCAGTATTTT.